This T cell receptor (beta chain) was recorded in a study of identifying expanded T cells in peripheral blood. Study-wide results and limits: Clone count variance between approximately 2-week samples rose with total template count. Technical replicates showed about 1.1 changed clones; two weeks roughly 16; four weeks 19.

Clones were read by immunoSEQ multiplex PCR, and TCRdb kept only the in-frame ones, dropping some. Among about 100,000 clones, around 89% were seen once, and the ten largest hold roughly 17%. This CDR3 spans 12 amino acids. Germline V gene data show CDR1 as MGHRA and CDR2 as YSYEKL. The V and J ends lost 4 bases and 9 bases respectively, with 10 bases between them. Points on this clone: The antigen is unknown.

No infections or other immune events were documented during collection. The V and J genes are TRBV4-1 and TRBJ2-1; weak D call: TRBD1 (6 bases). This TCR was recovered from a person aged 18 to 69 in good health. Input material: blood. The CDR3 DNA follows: TGCGCCAGCAGCCTAGGACAGTCTGAGCAGTTCTTC. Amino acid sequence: CASSLGQSEQFF.